The 14 T cell receptor beta chains below all came from one sample that was sequenced in a study of T-cell memory formation after mild COVID-19. MiXCR was run by TCRdb on the 5' RACE reads, yielding one entry per CDR3 protein. Of fewer than 250,000 distinct CDR3 sequences in the sample, roughly 10% are singletons; the top ten hold approximately 3%. The sample consisted of PBMCs or a T cell subset sorted from them (not recorded which). These TCRs come from a man younger than 35 who had mild COVID-19 (a few samples of this study predate the infection). Cell type and time point are not known.

The gene calls are TRBV11-2 and TRBJ1-1; no reliable D call. The V gene's germline CDR1 is SGHAT and CDR2 FQNNGV. Trimming shortened V by 4 bases and J by 4 bases, and 13 bases separated the two germline ends. The CDR3 sequence is 14 residues long. The CDR3 bases are TGTGCCAGCAGCTATCAGGAAGCATCCACTGAAGCTTTCTTT. This encodes CASSYQEASTEAFF.

This chain connects TRBV5-1 to TRBJ2-2, with D unresolved. V was pared by 4 bases and J by 0 bases, with 7 bases between. The CDR3 consists of 14 residues. Germline V gives CDR1 SGHRS, CDR2 YFSETQ. In DNA, the CDR3 is TGCGCCAGCAGCCCTGACTCGAACACCGGGGAGCTGTTTTTT. It encodes CASSPDSNTGELFF.

In its sample, this clonotype was seen many times. This rearrangement joins TRBV15 to TRBJ2-7; D is possibly TRBD1 (5 bases). This CDR3 region has 12 residues. Germline V gene sequence: CDR1 LNHNV, CDR2 YYDKDF (reference sequence). The ends were cut back, 5 bases at V and 3 bases at J, with 8 bases in the middle. CDR3 region: CATSPTGYEQYV. The DNA of the CDR3 is TGTGCCACCAGCCCAACAGGCTACGAGCAGTACGTC.

This clonotype was picked up a small number of times. The rearrangement links TRBV5-4 to TRBJ1-1, with D perhaps matching TRBD1 (5 bases). The CDR3 totals 15 residues. V was cut by 4 bases and J by 6 bases, with 19 bases left in between. CDR1 and CDR2 (germline): SGHNT, YYREEE (reference sequence). In nucleotides, the CDR3 is TGTGCCAGCAGCGCTCTGGCTCTAGGGGCGGCTGAAGCTTTCTTT. Encoded protein: CASSALALGAAEAFF.

This clonotype has only a few counts. The V gene is TRBV7-2, the J gene TRBJ2-1; 8 bases are shared with TRBD1. The CDR3 totals 13 residues. Germline V CDR1 and CDR2: SGHTA, FQGNSA. Trimming took 3 bases from V and 9 from J; bases not matched to a gene: 4. The CDR3 reads CASSFVQGAEQFF. The CDR3 DNA reads TGTGCCAGCAGCTTTGTCCAGGGGGCTGAGCAGTTCTTC.

This clonotype was seen a handful of times. The chain has TRBV12-3 or TRBV12-4 and TRBJ2-5; 7 bases are a match to TRBD2. The CDR3 has 13 residues. V dropped 6 bases and J dropped 3; count of bases not matched to a gene: 4. CDR3 nucleotide sequence: TGTGCCAGCAGCTCCGGGACTAAAGAGACCCAGTACTTC. Residues: CASSSGTKETQYF.

The table lists this clonotype with many counts. This sequence joins TRBV24-1 and TRBJ2-2; D ambiguous. Germline CDR1 KGHDR, CDR2 SFDVKD. Trimming took off 3 bases at V and 0 bases at J, with 1 base between the two ends. The CDR3 is made up of 13 amino acids. CDR3 sequence: CATSDPNTGELFF. CDR3 nucleotide sequence: TGTGCCACCAGTGATCCGAACACCGGGGAGCTGTTTTTT.

This sequence joins TRBV24-1 and TRBJ1-1; 9 nucleotides agree with TRBD1. This CDR3 contains 13 residues. V was pared by 11 bases and J by 4 bases, with 7 bases of the junction left unmatched. Germline-derived CDR1 and CDR2 are KGHDR and SFDVKD. The chain's CDR3 is CAIRDRDGTEAFF. The CDR3 nucleotides read TGTGCCATCCGGGACAGGGATGGCACTGAAGCTTTCTTT.

This clonotype was observed at least ten times. The gene calls are TRBV5-5 and TRBJ2-3, with 9 bases identical to TRBD2. Per the germline V gene, CDR1 is SGHKS and CDR2 is YYEKEE (reference sequence). There are 14 residues in the CDR3. Trimming took 3 bases from V and 6 from J; bases not matched to a gene: 5. The CDR3 here is CASSWGLAADTQYF. The CDR3, as DNA: TGTGCCAGCAGCTGGGGACTAGCTGCCGATACGCAGTATTTT.

The V call is TRBV7-8, the J call TRBJ2-5; TRBD2 aligns across 7 bases. CDR3 length: 15 residues. Unmatched junction bases numbered 10, after V lost 5 bases and J lost 4 bases. Germline values: CDR1 SGHVS, CDR2 FQNEAQ. CDR3 sequence reads: CASSPVWGEGETQYF. DNA of the CDR3: TGTGCCAGCAGCCCTGTATGGGGGGAGGGAGAGACCCAGTACTTC.

At least ten counts were recorded for this clonotype. The V call is TRBV20-1, the J call TRBJ2-2; 10 bases are a match to TRBD1. The CDR3 length is 14 residues. Germline CDR1 is DFQATT and CDR2 is SNEGSKA (reference sequence). With V trimmed by 5 bases and J by 5 bases, 5 bases remained unmatched. The CDR3 spells CSAEGQGVTGELFF. CDR3 coding DNA: TGCAGTGCTGAAGGACAGGGGGTGACCGGGGAGCTGTTTTTT.

This chain connects TRBV10-3 to TRBJ2-1; 14 positions match TRBD2. V was clipped by 8 bases and J by 7 bases; unmatched bases: 7. Germline V lookup: CDR1 ENHRY, CDR2 SYGVKD. The CDR3 length is 15 residues. CDR3 amino acids: CAIRLAGGRGNEQFF. In nucleotides, the CDR3 is TGTGCCATCCGACTAGCGGGGGGGCGAGGGAATGAGCAGTTCTTC.

This clonotype was observed a handful of times. V gene TRBV14 combines with J gene TRBJ2-7; 7 positions agree with TRBD1. The V segment lost 0 bases and the J segment 2 bases; nucleotides outside the gene matches: 4. Germline assignment: CDR1 SGHDN and CDR2 FVKESK. This CDR3 region has 15 residues. CDR3 bases: TGTGCCAGCAGCCAAGAGGTGCAGGGGGCCTACGAGCAGTACTTC. As protein: CASSQEVQGAYEQYF. Complete variable domain (other parts from reference TRBV14 and TRBJ2-7): EAGVTQFPSHSVIEKGQTVTLRCDPISGHDNLYWYRRVMGKEIKFLLHFVKESKQDESGMPNNRFLAERTGGTYSTLKVQPAELEDSGVYFCASSQEVQGAYEQYFGPGTRLTVT.

This clonotype showed up just a few times. The rearrangement joins TRBV12-3 or TRBV12-4 to TRBJ2-6; tentatively, D is TRBD1 (5 bases). The CDR3 is 15 residues long. The V and J ends lost 3 bases and 1 base respectively, with 7 bases between them. The CDR3 coding sequence is TGTGCCAGCAGTTTGGCAGGGTCTGGGGCCAACGTCCTGACTTTC. This translates into CASSLAGSGANVLTF.